This T cell receptor beta chain was captured by sequencing in a study of beta chain features in type 1 diabetes. Background on the study: The samples had about 100,000,000 sorted cells examined in all.

As for this clone: Antigen unknown.

As every portion of the isolated RNA was reverse transcribed, the sequencing read expressed TCRB transcripts. Here immunoSEQ multiplex PCR was the method, and the copy in TCRdb shows in-frame clones only, minus some. The sample has about 40,000 clones, around 48% seen once. The CDR3 extends over 14 amino acids. With 5 bases clipped from V and 7 bases from J, the junction kept 9 bases outside the gene matches. Per germline, CDR1 LGHNT and CDR2 FRNRAP. Broader study findings: Within patients, naive, central memory and Treg TCRB repertoires seemed more similar than within healthy donors.

The chain has TRBV12-5 and TRBJ2-7, with 9 bases lining up with TRBD1. The clonotype originates from a woman aged 18-29 years in good health. The sequenced sample was central memory CD4+ T cells from blood. CDR3 nucleotides: TGTGCTAGTGGTCCGGGACAGGGCTTAAGGGAGCAGTACTTC. It yields the protein CASGPGQGLREQYF.